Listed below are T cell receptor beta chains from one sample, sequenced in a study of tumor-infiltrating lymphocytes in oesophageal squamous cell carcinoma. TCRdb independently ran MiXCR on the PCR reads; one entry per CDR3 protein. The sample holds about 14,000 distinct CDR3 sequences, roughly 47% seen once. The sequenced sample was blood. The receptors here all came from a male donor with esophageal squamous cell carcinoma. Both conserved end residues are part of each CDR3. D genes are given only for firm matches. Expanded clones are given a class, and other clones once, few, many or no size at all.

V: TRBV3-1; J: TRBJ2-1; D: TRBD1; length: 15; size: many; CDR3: CASSRDRGFYNEQFF; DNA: TGTGCCAGCAGCAGGGACAGGGGATTCTACAATGAGCAGTTCTTC
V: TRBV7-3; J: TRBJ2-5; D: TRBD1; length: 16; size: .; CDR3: CASSLTPTGSQETQYF; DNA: TGTGCCAGCAGCTTAACGCCGACAGGGAGCCAAGAGACCCAGTACTTC
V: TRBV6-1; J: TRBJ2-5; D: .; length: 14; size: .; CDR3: CASATGTTQETQYF; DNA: TGTGCCAGCGCGACCGGGACAACCCAAGAGACCCAGTACTTC
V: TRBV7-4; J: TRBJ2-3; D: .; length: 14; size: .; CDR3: CASSLAQNTDTQYF; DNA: TGTGCCAGCAGCTTAGCCCAGAACACAGATACGCAGTATTTT
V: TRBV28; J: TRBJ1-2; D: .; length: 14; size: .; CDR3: CASSANGVVYGYTF; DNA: TGTGCCAGCAGCGCCAATGGGGTTGTCTATGGCTACACCTTC
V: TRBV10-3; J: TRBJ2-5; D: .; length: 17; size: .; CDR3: CAISESRRGTFQETQYF; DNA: TGTGCCATCAGTGAAAGTCGTCGCGGGACGTTTCAAGAGACCCAGTACTTC
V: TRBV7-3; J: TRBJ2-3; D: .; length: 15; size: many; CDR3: CASSLIGGKADTQYF; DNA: TGTGCCAGCAGCTTAATCGGCGGGAAGGCAGATACGCAGTATTTT
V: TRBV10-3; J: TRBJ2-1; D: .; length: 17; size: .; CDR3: CAITPSPGLHSYNEQFF; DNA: TGTGCCATCACCCCTTCCCCGGGACTTCACTCCTACAATGAGCAGTTCTTC
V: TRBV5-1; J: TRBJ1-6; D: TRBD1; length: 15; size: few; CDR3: CASSRSTGEVSPLHF; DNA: TGCGCCAGCAGCCGATCGACAGGGGAGGTATCACCCCTCCACTTT
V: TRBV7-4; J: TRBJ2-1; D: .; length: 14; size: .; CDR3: CASSLASSYNEQFF; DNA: TGTGCCAGCAGCTTGGCTAGCTCCTACAATGAGCAGTTCTTC
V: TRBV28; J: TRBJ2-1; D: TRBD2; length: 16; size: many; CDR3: CASSSPWTSSYNEQFF; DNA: TGTGCCAGCAGTTCACCCTGGACTAGCTCCTACAATGAGCAGTTCTTC